A selection of T cell receptor beta chains follows, all from one sample in a study of PD-1 blockade in classical Hodgkin lymphoma. Generated by immunoSEQ multiplex PCR, the TCRdb table keeps only in-frame clones and is missing some. The sample carries fewer than 10,000 clones, roughly four fifths recorded once. Sequences were derived from CD8+ T cells from blood, sampled before the fourth cycle of nivolumab. Every receptor here comes from a human donor with classical Hodgkin lymphoma. CDR3s leave out the opening cysteine and the closing phenylalanine or tryptophan.

TRBV2	TRBJ1-2	ASIGQDFNYGYT
TRBV4-1	TRBJ1-2	ASSQGPRANYGYT
TRBV7-9	TRBJ2-1	ASSHLQDLDEQF
TRBV19	TRBJ2-1	ASSMAGGYPPYNEQF
TRBV5-5	TRBJ2-7	ASSFGGLTYEQY
TRBV30	TRBJ1-2	AWSGTGPRGGYT
TRBV4-1	TRBJ1-4	ASSPGEQGNEKLF
TRBV6-5	TRBJ1-2	ASSFRDRLDGYT
TRBV5-6	TRBJ1-5	ASSLKDRANQPQH
TRBV7-2	TRBJ2-7	ASSPGFSRHYEQY
TRBV27	TRBJ2-7	ASSLGLAGSYEQY
TRBV6-5	TRBJ2-2	ASGLDGSNTGELF
TRBV7-9	TRBJ2-5	ASSPRTSTKETQY
TRBV27	TRBJ1-3	ASSNPQDAGNTIY
TRBV28	TRBJ1-6	ASSFDSQGASYNSPLH
TRBV5-1	TRBJ2-7	ASSLMERGQTYEQY
TRBV9	TRBJ1-2	ASSAGRNEGPNYGYT
TRBV27	TRBJ2-3	ASSFGTGQY
TRBV19	TRBJ1-1	ASSLGQGAGKAF
TRBV9	TRBJ2-1	ASSGPSGVFFYEQF
TRBV12-2	TRBJ2-5	ASRLVLNPGGQETQY
TRBV19	TRBJ1-1	ASRSTGGLITEAF
TRBV4-1	TRBJ2-2	ASSQDVGVAGELF
TRBV5-1	TRBJ2-7	ASSQDRGYEQY
TRBV5-1	TRBJ2-3	ASSRWSPDTQY
TRBV4-2	TRBJ2-3	ASSPAPSTDTQY
TRBV6-5	TRBJ1-2	ASSDTPSGYT
TRBV6-1	TRBJ1-2	ASSDRTLAVEWLFGYT
TRBV19	TRBJ1-1	ASEQGTNTEAF
TRBV5-8	TRBJ2-7	ASSLRGSGAHEQY
TRBV7-8	TRBJ1-6	ASSSEPGQANSPLH
TRBV7-9	TRBJ1-4	ASSLGATNEKLF
TRBV25-1	TRBJ2-3	ASSGQRDTQY
TRBV27	TRBJ2-3	ASSLAGEDTQY
TRBV19	TRBJ2-7	ASSPGYGYEQY
TRBV11-2	TRBJ2-3	ASSLARSEDTQY
TRBV18	TRBJ2-3	ASSPGLAVTDTQY
TRBV5-1	TRBJ1-1	ASSSPAGGTEAF
TRBV7-9	TRBJ1-2	ASSLRGLGYT
TRBV27	TRBJ2-3	ASSLSRPDTQY
TRBV30	TRBJ2-2	AWSVAETGELF
TRBV4-1	TRBJ2-3	ASSQAGTRQDTQY